This is a list of T cell receptor beta chains from one sample in a study of T cell responses to AZD1222 COVID-19 vaccine. The data were produced by immunoSEQ multiplex PCR, yet TCRdb's version contains in-frame clones alone and is incomplete. The table includes about 97,000 clones, 75% to 95% detected once. Sequencing was performed on peripheral blood, taken on day 0 of AZD1222 vaccination. These receptors were taken from an adult in good health. The CDR3 runs from the conserved cysteine through the conserved F or W. Each record gives: J gene, clone size, D gene, V gene, CDR3 protein, CDR3 DNA. A D gene is named only where the DNA matches it firmly. For some rows the clone size is stated as once, few or many, or as a class when expanded; others skip it.

j_gene: TRBJ2-2
abundance: .
d_gene: TRBD1
v_gene: TRBV11-2
CDR3aa: CASSSYRDRNTGELFF
CDR3nt: TGTGCCAGCAGCTCCTACCGGGACAGGAACACCGGGGAGCTGTTTTTT

j_gene: TRBJ1-1
abundance: few
d_gene: .
v_gene: TRBV11-3
CDR3aa: CASSSQGSGNTEAFF
CDR3nt: TGTGCCAGCAGCTCACAGGGTAGCGGGAACACTGAAGCTTTCTTT

j_gene: TRBJ1-1
abundance: .
d_gene: .
v_gene: TRBV5-4
CDR3aa: CASSPAGSNAANTEAFF
CDR3nt: TGTGCCAGCAGCCCCGCGGGGTCTAACGCCGCGAACACTGAAGCTTTCTTT

j_gene: TRBJ2-3
abundance: .
d_gene: .
v_gene: TRBV7-9
CDR3aa: CASTSPGSDTQYF
CDR3nt: TGTGCCAGCACATCCCCCGGGTCCGATACGCAGTATTTT

j_gene: TRBJ1-2
abundance: .
d_gene: .
v_gene: TRBV5-1
CDR3aa: CASSLGQSNYGYTF
CDR3nt: TGCGCCAGCAGCTTGGGACAGTCCAACTATGGCTACACCTTC

j_gene: TRBJ2-5
abundance: .
d_gene: .
v_gene: TRBV30
CDR3aa: CAWSVGGQRGETQYF
CDR3nt: TGTGCCTGGAGTGTAGGGGGACAAAGAGGGGAGACCCAGTACTTC

j_gene: TRBJ1-1
abundance: .
d_gene: TRBD1
v_gene: TRBV15
CDR3aa: CATSRTQGTEAFF
CDR3nt: TGTGCCACCAGCAGAACACAGGGGACTGAAGCTTTCTTT

j_gene: TRBJ1-2
abundance: .
d_gene: .
v_gene: TRBV2
CDR3aa: CASSSLEGVGYTF
CDR3nt: TGTGCCAGCAGCTCCCTGGAGGGCGTCGGCTACACCTTC

j_gene: TRBJ1-1
abundance: once
d_gene: .
v_gene: TRBV12-2
CDR3aa: CASAGTVDDTEAFF
CDR3nt: TGTGCAAGTGCAGGTACCGTGGATGACACTGAAGCTTTCTTT

j_gene: TRBJ2-3
abundance: .
d_gene: TRBD1
v_gene: TRBV6-5
CDR3aa: CASSSRQGKVYTQYF
CDR3nt: TGTGCCAGCAGCTCCCGACAGGGAAAAGTCTATACGCAGTATTTT

j_gene: TRBJ1-1
abundance: .
d_gene: .
v_gene: TRBV2
CDR3aa: CASSEFWGVDEAFF
CDR3nt: TGTGCCAGCAGTGAATTCTGGGGGGTTGATGAAGCTTTCTTT

j_gene: TRBJ1-1
abundance: .
d_gene: TRBD1
v_gene: TRBV11-2
CDR3aa: CASSLVGQGLTEAFF
CDR3nt: TGTGCCAGCAGCTTAGTAGGACAGGGTCTCACTGAAGCTTTCTTT

j_gene: TRBJ2-7
abundance: many
d_gene: .
v_gene: TRBV10-3
CDR3aa: CAISDILRRGLEQYF
CDR3nt: TGTGCCATCAGTGATATACTGCGTCGGGGCCTCGAGCAGTACTTC

j_gene: TRBJ2-2
abundance: .
d_gene: .
v_gene: TRBV7-3
CDR3aa: CASSLNDAGELFF
CDR3nt: TGTGCCAGCAGCTTAAATGATGCCGGGGAGCTGTTTTTT

j_gene: TRBJ1-1
abundance: .
d_gene: TRBD1
v_gene: TRBV30
CDR3aa: CAWRFRDRGTEAFF
CDR3nt: TGTGCCTGGAGGTTTCGGGACAGGGGTACTGAAGCTTTCTTT

j_gene: TRBJ2-5
abundance: .
d_gene: TRBD1
v_gene: TRBV6-5
CDR3aa: CASGTVYQETQYF
CDR3nt: TGTGCCAGCGGGACAGTGTACCAAGAGACCCAGTACTTC

j_gene: TRBJ1-5
abundance: .
d_gene: .
v_gene: TRBV11-3
CDR3aa: CASSLGGHQPQHF
CDR3nt: TGTGCCAGCAGCTTAGGGGGTCATCAGCCCCAGCATTTT

j_gene: TRBJ1-5
abundance: .
d_gene: .
v_gene: TRBV7-6
CDR3aa: CASSLVPSGGDDNQPQHF
CDR3nt: TGTGCCAGCAGCTTAGTTCCCAGTGGAGGGGATGACAATCAGCCCCAGCATTTT

j_gene: TRBJ2-5
abundance: .
d_gene: TRBD1
v_gene: TRBV5-1
CDR3aa: CASTGTGGSETQYF
CDR3nt: TGCGCCAGCACCGGCACAGGGGGCTCAGAGACCCAGTACTTC

j_gene: TRBJ1-1
abundance: few
d_gene: .
v_gene: TRBV29-1
CDR3aa: CSVEVGMNTEAFF
CDR3nt: TGCAGCGTTGAGGTGGGGATGAACACTGAAGCTTTCTTT

j_gene: TRBJ2-1
abundance: .
d_gene: TRBD1
v_gene: TRBV2
CDR3aa: CASSVGGQPGYEQFF
CDR3nt: TGTGCCAGCAGTGTAGGGGGACAGCCGGGCTATGAGCAGTTCTTC

j_gene: TRBJ1-2
abundance: .
d_gene: .
v_gene: TRBV5-6
CDR3aa: CASSSGHGSYGYTF
CDR3nt: TGTGCCAGCAGCTCGGGCCACGGAAGCTATGGCTACACCTTC

j_gene: TRBJ1-4
abundance: .
d_gene: .
v_gene: TRBV7-2
CDR3aa: CASQGRNNEKLFF
CDR3nt: TGTGCCAGCCAGGGACGGAACAATGAAAAACTGTTTTTT

j_gene: TRBJ2-3
abundance: .
d_gene: .
v_gene: TRBV4-1
CDR3aa: CASSRTGVPTDTQYF
CDR3nt: TGCGCCAGCAGCCGGACGGGAGTTCCCACGGATACGCAGTATTTT

j_gene: TRBJ1-1
abundance: once
d_gene: .
v_gene: TRBV4-1
CDR3aa: CASSQTGGSHTEAFF
CDR3nt: TGCGCCAGCAGCCAAACCGGAGGTAGCCACACTGAAGCTTTCTTT

j_gene: TRBJ1-1
abundance: .
d_gene: .
v_gene: TRBV5-1
CDR3aa: CASSRVAVGEAFF
CDR3nt: TGCGCCAGCAGCCGTGTGGCAGTAGGTGAAGCTTTCTTT

j_gene: TRBJ1-1
abundance: .
d_gene: .
v_gene: TRBV5-6
CDR3aa: CASSLMTRVTEAFF
CDR3nt: TGTGCCAGCAGCTTAATGACAAGAGTGACTGAAGCTTTCTTT

j_gene: TRBJ1-3
abundance: few
d_gene: TRBD1
v_gene: TRBV5-5
CDR3aa: CASSRDRETLGNTIYF
CDR3nt: TGTGCCAGCAGCCGGGACAGGGAAACTTTGGGAAACACCATATATTTT

j_gene: TRBJ2-7
abundance: .
d_gene: TRBD2
v_gene: TRBV10-3
CDR3aa: CAISETASGGLSYEQYF
CDR3nt: TGTGCCATCAGTGAGACGGCTAGCGGGGGTCTCTCCTACGAGCAGTACTTC

j_gene: TRBJ2-1
abundance: .
d_gene: .
v_gene: TRBV7-3
CDR3aa: CASSLARRDEQFF
CDR3nt: TGTGCCAGCAGCTTAGCTAGACGAGATGAGCAGTTCTTC

j_gene: TRBJ1-1
abundance: .
d_gene: .
v_gene: TRBV6-5
CDR3aa: CASSYSGWGTEAFF
CDR3nt: TGTGCCAGCAGTTACTCGGGGTGGGGCACTGAAGCTTTCTTT

j_gene: TRBJ2-5
abundance: .
d_gene: .
v_gene: TRBV1
CDR3aa: CTSSQVHLGLADQETQYF
CDR3nt: TGCACCAGCAGCCAAGTTCATTTGGGACTAGCGGACCAAGAGACCCAGTACTTC

j_gene: TRBJ1-1
abundance: .
d_gene: .
v_gene: TRBV3-1/TRBV3-2
CDR3aa: CASSQSLNYNTEAFF
CDR3nt: TGTGCCAGCAGCCAAAGTCTGAACTACAACACTGAAGCTTTCTTT

j_gene: TRBJ1-1
abundance: .
d_gene: .
v_gene: TRBV2
CDR3aa: CASSRVAGTEAFF
CDR3nt: TGTGCCAGCAGCAGGGTCGCCGGCACTGAAGCTTTCTTT

j_gene: TRBJ2-5
abundance: .
d_gene: .
v_gene: TRBV4-1
CDR3aa: CASSQEAPETQYF
CDR3nt: TGCGCCAGCAGCCAAGAGGCCCCAGAGACCCAGTACTTC

j_gene: TRBJ2-5
abundance: .
d_gene: .
v_gene: TRBV6-5
CDR3aa: CASSPQGSQETQYF
CDR3nt: TGTGCCAGCAGTCCTCAGGGTAGCCAAGAGACCCAGTACTTC

j_gene: TRBJ2-7
abundance: .
d_gene: .
v_gene: TRBV5-1
CDR3aa: CASSWVREGDEQYF
CDR3nt: TGCGCCAGCAGCTGGGTCAGGGAGGGGGACGAGCAGTACTTC

j_gene: TRBJ2-7
abundance: .
d_gene: .
v_gene: TRBV5-5
CDR3aa: CASSLGGSTYEQYF
CDR3nt: TGTGCCAGCAGCTTGGGGGGCAGCACCTACGAGCAGTACTTC

j_gene: TRBJ2-1
abundance: .
d_gene: TRBD2
v_gene: TRBV5-1
CDR3aa: CASSLASGLYNEQFF
CDR3nt: TGCGCCAGCAGCTTGGCTAGCGGACTTTACAATGAGCAGTTCTTC

j_gene: TRBJ1-2
abundance: .
d_gene: .
v_gene: TRBV6-5
CDR3aa: CASSYHSQGGYTF
CDR3nt: TGTGCCAGCAGTTACCACAGCCAGGGTGGCTACACCTTC